This paragraph covers one TCR beta chain sequence. The source of the sample is a study of T cell responses to AZD1222 COVID-19 vaccine. V lost 5 bases and J 0 bases, leaving 9 bases between the germline ends. Germline V CDR1 and CDR2: SGHTA, FQGTGA. The CDR3 extends over 14 amino acids. The assay was immunoSEQ multiplex PCR, and TCRdb's table has in-frame clones only and misses some. The table has roughly 100,000 clones, around nine tenths seen once. Sequencing used peripheral blood, obtained 28 days after the second dose of the MenACWY control vaccine. This chain uses TRBV7-3 with TRBJ2-3; D unresolved. This TCR was sampled from an adult who received the MenACWY meningococcal vaccine as a control. CDR3 sequence (DNA): TGTGCCAGCAGCCCGGGCCGGAGCACAGATACGCAGTATTTT. Protein: CASSPGRSTDTQYF.